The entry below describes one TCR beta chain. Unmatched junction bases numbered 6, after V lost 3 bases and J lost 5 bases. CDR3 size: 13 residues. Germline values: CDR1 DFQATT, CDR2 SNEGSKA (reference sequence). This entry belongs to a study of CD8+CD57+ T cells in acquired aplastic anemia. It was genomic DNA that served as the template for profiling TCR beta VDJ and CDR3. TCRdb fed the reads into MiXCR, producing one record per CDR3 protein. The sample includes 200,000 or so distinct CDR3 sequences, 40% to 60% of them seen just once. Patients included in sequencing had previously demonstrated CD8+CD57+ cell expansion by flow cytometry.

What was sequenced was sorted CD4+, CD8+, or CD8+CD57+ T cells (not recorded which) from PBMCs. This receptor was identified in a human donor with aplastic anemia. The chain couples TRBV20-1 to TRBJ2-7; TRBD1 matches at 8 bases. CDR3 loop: CSASWTGRNEQYF. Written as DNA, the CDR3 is TGCAGTGCTAGTTGGACAGGGAGGAACGAGCAGTACTTC.